The 30 T cell receptor beta chains in this list originate from one sample, sequenced in a study of blood T cell repertoires in COVID-19. Generated by immunoSEQ multiplex PCR, the TCRdb table keeps only in-frame clones and is missing some. The data show around 150,000 clones, approximately 88% seen once. What was sequenced was peripheral blood. Receptors originate from an elderly woman with active or convalescent COVID-19.

V gene TRBV6-4 combines with J gene TRBJ1-2; no firm D call. The CDR3 loop spans 16 amino acids. Germline V gene sequence: CDR1 MRHNA, CDR2 SNTAGT. V was cut by 0 bases and J by 0 bases, with 11 bases left in between. DNA for the CDR3: TGTGCCAGCAGTGACTCGAGGCGCTTGACTAACTATGGCTACACCTTC. It specifies CASSDSRRLTNYGYTF.

J is TRBJ1-5 and V is TRBV6-5; D remains ambiguous. In germline, CDR1 is MNHEY, CDR2 SVGAGI. The CDR3 is made up of 13 amino acids. The ends were cut back, 6 bases at V and 6 bases at J, with 12 bases in the middle. The DNA of the CDR3 is TGTGCCAGCAGCCGGGATAACAGTCAGCCCCAGCATTTT. Its protein product is CASSRDNSQPQHF.

This clone was picked up one time. The chain carries TRBV19 and TRBJ2-2; TRBD1 agrees at 7 bases. V dropped 6 bases and J dropped 0; count of bases not matched to a gene: 4. Per germline, CDR1 LNHDA and CDR2 SQIVND (reference sequence). There are 15 residues in the CDR3. CDR3 DNA: TGTGCCAGTAGGACGGGACAGTCGAACACCGGGGAGCTGTTTTTT. Translated: CASRTGQSNTGELFF.

The chain couples TRBV27 to TRBJ1-3, with D tentatively TRBD1 (6 bases). This CDR3 has 14 amino acids. V shed 6 bases and J shed 2 bases, with 11 bases lying between them. Germline V lookup: CDR1 MNHEY, CDR2 SMNVEV (reference sequence). The CDR3 DNA sequence: TGTGCCAGCAGAGAGCCAGGGGCTGGAAACACCATATATTTT. This gives the protein CASREPGAGNTIYF.

The V and J genes are TRBV10-1 and TRBJ2-1; D is possibly TRBD1 (6 bases). Germline assignment: CDR1 WNHNN and CDR2 SYGVQD (reference sequence). V lost 4 bases and J lost 2, with 12 bases in between. The length of the CDR3 is 15 residues. Here the CDR3 DNA reads TGCGCCAGCAGTGGAACGGGACAACCCTACAATGAGCAGTTCTTC. Translating it yields CASSGTGQPYNEQFF.

The rearrangement joins TRBV19 to TRBJ2-1; 9 bases are a match to TRBD2. CDR1 is LNHDA and CDR2 is SQIVND in the germline V gene (reference sequence). V shed 8 bases, J shed 7 bases, and the junction held 9 bases outside the gene matches. This CDR3 has 14 amino acids. CDR3 bases: TGTGCCAGTGAAAGCGGGGGGATAGGGAATGAGCAGTTCTTC. The encoded protein is CASESGGIGNEQFF. Looking up the rest from reference TRBV19 and TRBJ2-1 gives the full variable domain: DGGITQSPKYLFRKEGQNVTLSCEQNLNHDAMYWYRQDPGQGLRLIYYSQIVNDFQKGDIAEGYSVSREKKESFPLTVTSAQKNPTAFYLCASESGGIGNEQFFGPGTRLTVL.

J is TRBJ2-7 and V is TRBV5-1; 8 bases align to TRBD1. CDR1 and CDR2 (germline): SGHRS, YFSETQ. The ends lost 4 bases at V and 2 bases at J; junction bases unmatched: 17. The CDR3 length is 18 residues. The CDR3 region has the DNA TGCGCCAGCAGCGGAACCGGGACAGGTTCGTTGGGGGCCTACGAGCAGTACTTC. Its protein is CASSGTGTGSLGAYEQYF.

The rearrangement uses TRBV5-6 and TRBJ2-6; D not resolved. This CDR3 comprises 15 residues. V was shortened by 4 bases and J by 0 bases, with 8 bases between the two germline ends. Germline V gene lookup returns CDR1 SGHDT and CDR2 YYEEEE. DNA for the CDR3: TGTGCCAGCAGCCCCGTTAGCTCTGGGGCCAACGTCCTGACTTTC. It translates to CASSPVSSGANVLTF.

The chain employs TRBV29-1 and TRBJ1-1; the match to TRBD1 covers 7 bases. This CDR3 has 12 residues. J gave up 7 bases and V 5 bases, and 7 bases lay outside the gene matches. Looked up from germline, CDR1 is SQVTM and CDR2 is ANQGSEA. CDR3 sequence reads: CSVLTGLGEAFF. The CDR3 region has the DNA TGCAGCGTTCTGACAGGGTTGGGTGAAGCTTTCTTT. Full variable domain (rest looked up from reference TRBV29-1 and TRBJ1-1): SAVISQKPSRDICQRGTSLTIQCQVDSQVTMMFWYRQQPGQSLTLIATANQGSEATYESGFVIDKFPISRPNLTFSTLTVSNMSPEDSSIYLCSVLTGLGEAFFGQGTRLTVV.

The gene calls are TRBV3-1 (or the pseudogene TRBV3-2) and TRBJ1-1; weak D call: TRBD1 (5 bases). Per germline, CDR1 LGHDT and CDR2 YNNKEL (reference sequence). The CDR3 contains 14 residues. Trimming removed 2 bases from V and 0 bases from J, with 7 bases in between. The CDR3 DNA follows: TGTGCCAGCAGCCAACAGGACATGAACACTGAAGCTTTCTTT. Protein: CASSQQDMNTEAFF.

The V call is TRBV6-6, the J call TRBJ2-7; 7 bases match TRBD1. V trimming: 6 bases; J trimming: 0 bases; junction bases outside the gene matches: 5. The CDR3 covers 14 residues. Germline CDR1 is MNHNY and CDR2 is SVGAGI (reference sequence). CDR3: CASSGTESSYEQYF. The DNA for the CDR3 is TGTGCCAGCAGCGGGACAGAGAGCTCCTACGAGCAGTACTTC.

About this clone itself: Mismatch with germline at one junction end may stem from a read error. The gene calls are TRBV19 and TRBJ1-1, with 7 positions matching TRBD1. The germline V gene has CDR1 LNHDA and CDR2 SQIVND (reference sequence). The CDR3 spans 14 residues. Written as DNA, the CDR3 is TGTGCCAGTAGTTCGACGACAGGGAACAGTGAAGCTTTCTTT. This codes for CASSSTTGNSEAFF. Full variable domain (rest looked up from reference TRBV19 and TRBJ1-1): DGGITQSPKYLFRKEGQNVTLSCEQNLNHDAMYWYRQDPGQGLRLIYYSQIVNDFQKGDIAEGYSVSREKKESFPLTVTSAQKNPTAFYLCASSSTTGNSEAFFGQGTRLTVV.

The V and J genes are TRBV2 and TRBJ1-5, with 7 positions matching TRBD1. The germline V gene has CDR1 SNHLY and CDR2 FYNNEI. This CDR3 is built from 14 residues. The trim removed 5 bases at V and 7 bases at J, leaving 8 bases unmatched. The CDR3 region has the DNA TGTGCCAGCAGTACCACAGGGGCAAGGCAGCCCCAGCATTTT. Protein sequence: CASSTTGARQPQHF.

V is TRBV9 and J is TRBJ1-2, with TRBD1 identical over 8 bases. V gave up 3 bases and J gave up 4 bases; unmatched junction bases: 2. The germline CDR1 and CDR2 sequences are SGDLS and YYNGEE. The CDR3 covers 13 residues. The CDR3 region is CASSAGTGYGYTF. Written as DNA, the CDR3 is TGTGCCAGCAGCGCCGGGACAGGCTATGGCTACACCTTC.

In regard to this clone: The sample holds other DNA sequences that translate to the same CDR3. The chain joins TRBV18 to TRBJ1-3, with no clear D. The CDR3 has 15 residues. Trimming cost V 2 bases and J 0 bases, with 8 bases left between them. The germline V gene encodes CDR1 KGHSH and CDR2 LQKENI. The CDR3 region has the DNA TGTGCCAGCTCACCAGGGAGGTTCTCTGGAAACACCATATATTTT. This translates into CASSPGRFSGNTIYF.

The chain's CDR3 is CASSRRESPYGYTF. As DNA, the CDR3 is TGTGCCAGCAGCCGACGGGAGTCCCCCTATGGCTACACCTTC. The genes are TRBV5-6 and TRBJ1-2; D uncertain. The CDR3 consists of 14 residues. Trimming shortened V by 4 bases and J by 4 bases, and 14 bases separated the two germline ends. The V gene's germline CDR1 is SGHDT and CDR2 YYEEEE.

This sequence joins TRBV9 and TRBJ1-1; TRBD1 aligns across 8 bases. The V gene's germline CDR1 is SGDLS and CDR2 YYNGEE. The CDR3 spans 16 residues. The J segment lost 3 bases and the V segment lost 4 bases, leaving 11 bases of the junction unmatched. The CDR3 sequence: CASSPRLTGADTEAFF. CDR3 bases: TGTGCCAGCAGCCCCAGATTGACAGGGGCGGACACTGAAGCTTTCTTT. Full variable domain (remainder filled in from reference TRBV9 and TRBJ1-1): DSGVTQTPKHLITATGQRVTLRCSPRSGDLSVYWYQQSLDQGLQFLIQYYNGEERAKGNILERFSAQQFPDLHSELNLSSLELGDSALYFCASSPRLTGADTEAFFGQGTRLTVV.

This clone was picked up one time. The chain employs TRBV6-4 and TRBJ2-2, with 12 bases aligning to TRBD2. The V and J ends lost 7 bases and 4 bases, in that order; junction bases with no gene match: 4. Germline values: CDR1 MRHNA, CDR2 SNTAGT. This CDR3 has 15 amino acids. CDR3 region: CASKLAGGTTGELFF. DNA of the CDR3: TGTGCCAGCAAGCTAGCGGGGGGGACCACCGGGGAGCTGTTTTTT.

The chain recombines TRBV6-1 with TRBJ1-3; tentative D call: TRBD1 (5 bases). The CDR3 runs 17 residues. Germline CDR1 reads MNHNS; CDR2 reads SASEGT. Trimming took off 3 bases at V and 0 bases at J, with 15 bases between the two ends. In DNA, the CDR3 is TGTGCCAGCAGTGATCTAATCCCAGGGCGCTCTGGAAACACCATATATTTT. Residues: CASSDLIPGRSGNTIYF.

The chain recombines TRBV7-9 with TRBJ1-4, with D unresolved. V shed 5 bases and J shed 0 bases, with 16 bases lying between them. CDR3 size: 17 residues. Germline CDR1 reads SEHNR; CDR2 reads FQNEAQ (reference sequence). The CDR3 coding sequence is TGTGCCAGCAGCAACGGGATATCCCCAACAACTAATGAAAAACTGTTTTTT. Its protein product is CASSNGISPTTNEKLFF.

This chain uses TRBV9 with TRBJ2-1, with 8 bases lining up with TRBD1. The CDR3 is made up of 13 amino acids. V dropped 3 bases and J dropped 6; count of bases not matched to a gene: 2. CDR1 and CDR2 (germline): SGDLS, YYNGEE. Here the CDR3 reads CASSATGGNEQFF. The CDR3, as DNA: TGTGCCAGCAGCGCAACAGGGGGCAATGAGCAGTTCTTC.

This clone was counted only a few times. Other DNA sequences in this sample translate to the same CDR3. The V call is TRBV3-1 (or the pseudogene TRBV3-2), the J call TRBJ2-5; no clear D gene. The V end lost 3 bases, the J end lost 5 bases, and 7 bases lay between the germline ends. Germline values: CDR1 LGHDT, CDR2 YNNKEL (reference sequence). This CDR3 is 12 amino acids long. CDR3 loop: CASSHSGETQYF. CDR3 DNA sequence: TGTGCCAGCAGCCATTCCGGGGAGACCCAGTACTTC.

There are a few counts of this clone. This chain connects TRBV7-2 to TRBJ1-5, with TRBD1 matching 9 bases. V lost 6 bases, J lost 11 bases, and 11 bases stayed unmatched. There are 14 residues in the CDR3. Germline CDR1 SGHTA, CDR2 FQGNSA. CDR3: CASSSTGQGGTQHF. The DNA for the CDR3 is TGTGCCAGCAGTTCAACGGGACAGGGAGGGACCCAGCATTTT.

This clone showed up just a few times. The V and J genes are TRBV7-9 and TRBJ1-4; 8 nucleotides align to TRBD1. Trimming took 1 base from V and 5 from J; bases not matched to a gene: 9. Germline CDR1 reads SEHNR; CDR2 reads FQNEAQ (reference sequence). The CDR3 extends over 17 amino acids. The CDR3 region has the DNA TGTGCCAGCAGCTTAGTGGGGGGACAGGCGGTAAATGAAAAACTGTTTTTT. This encodes CASSLVGGQAVNEKLFF.

The rearrangement links TRBV3-1 (or the pseudogene TRBV3-2) to TRBJ1-6, with TRBD1 matching over 9 bases. Per the germline V gene, CDR1 is LGHDT and CDR2 is YNNKEL (reference sequence). V lost 3 bases and J lost 7; bases outside the gene matches: 1. The CDR3 runs 14 residues. In DNA form, the CDR3 reads TGTGCCAGCAGCCACGGACAGGGGAATTCACCCCTCCACTTT. It encodes CASSHGQGNSPLHF.

Only one count was recorded for this clone. The rearrangement links TRBV12-3 or TRBV12-4 to TRBJ1-2; the D is unclear. The CDR3 loop spans 13 amino acids. The V gene lost 6 bases and the J gene lost 4 bases, with 12 bases spanning the gap. CDR3 sequence: CASRPGFSYGYTF. The CDR3 DNA reads TGTGCCAGCAGGCCGGGATTCTCCTATGGCTACACCTTC.

This chain links TRBV4-3 with TRBJ1-1; a possible D gene is TRBD1 (5 bases). Germline CDR1 reads LGHNA; CDR2 reads YSLEER. Trimming removed 4 bases from V and 7 bases from J, with 10 bases in between. The CDR3 consists of 12 residues. This CDR3 is CASSPGRGEAFF. DNA of the CDR3: TGCGCCAGCAGCCCAGGAAGGGGTGAAGCTTTCTTT.

V is TRBV4-3 and J is TRBJ1-2; the D is unclear. CDR1 and CDR2 (germline): LGHNA, YSLEER. CDR3 length: 15 residues. Trimming left V 0 bases short and J 4 bases short, with 12 bases between. The CDR3 DNA reads as TGCGCCAGCAGCCAAGATAGTCTCGGGGTCTATGGCTACACCTTC. Translation: CASSQDSLGVYGYTF.

The chain uses TRBV19 and TRBJ2-7; 11 bases agree with TRBD2. Looked up from germline, CDR1 is LNHDA and CDR2 is SQIVND (reference sequence). V shed 0 bases, J shed 4 bases, and the junction held 5 bases outside the gene matches. This CDR3 spans 16 amino acids. CDR3 sequence: CASSIDTSGGAYEQYF. CDR3 sequence (DNA): TGTGCCAGTAGTATAGATACTAGCGGGGGTGCATACGAGCAGTACTTC.

This sequence joins TRBV19 and TRBJ1-4; D is perhaps TRBD1 (5 bases). The CDR3 has 14 residues. Germline V gives CDR1 LNHDA, CDR2 SQIVND (reference sequence). V was trimmed by 4 bases and J by 8 bases, leaving 14 bases between them. CDR3 sequence: CASSRTISGEKLFF. The CDR3 nucleotides are TGTGCCAGTAGTAGGACAATTTCAGGGGAAAAACTGTTTTTT.